This entry lists 21 T cell receptor beta chains sequenced from one sample in a study of shared clonotypes between healthy human individuals. TCRdb's table, derived via immunoSEQ multiplex PCR, lists solely in-frame clones and lacks some. The table has 2,100,000 or so clones, about 94% seen once. The sequenced material came from naive CD4+ T cells sorted from blood. Subset in this sample: CD45RA+ positively selected. Source of these receptors: a man in his late teens or twenties in good health.

The gene calls are TRBV7-3 and TRBJ2-3; 13 nucleotides align to TRBD2. The V segment lost 5 bases and the J segment 6 bases; nucleotides outside the gene matches: 5. The length of the CDR3 is 15 residues. Germline values: CDR1 SGHTA, CDR2 FQGTGA. CDR3 loop: CASSQPGLAGDTQYF. DNA of the CDR3: TGTGCCAGCAGCCAACCGGGACTAGCGGGGGATACGCAGTATTTT.

The chain recombines TRBV27 with TRBJ1-4; D is possibly TRBD1 (6 bases). CDR3 length equals 14 residues. CDR1 and CDR2 (germline): MNHEY, SMNVEV (reference sequence). Trimming removed 5 bases from V and 4 bases from J, with 11 bases in between. The chain's CDR3 is CASSQQGLNEKLFF. CDR3 nucleotides: TGTGCCAGCAGTCAACAGGGACTTAATGAAAAACTGTTTTTT.

This clone was picked up one time. This chain uses TRBV6-1 with TRBJ2-2; 12 positions agree with TRBD1. Unmatched junction bases numbered 3, after V lost 4 bases and J lost 6 bases. The CDR3 runs 15 residues. The germline V gene has CDR1 MNHNS and CDR2 SASEGT. The DNA of the CDR3 is TGTGCCAGCAGTGCGGGACAGGGGGCCGCCGGGGAGCTGTTTTTT. Translation: CASSAGQGAAGELFF.

The rearrangement links TRBV7-9 to TRBJ2-1; D is possibly TRBD1 or TRBD2 (5 bases each). V was cut by 4 bases and J by 9 bases, with 10 bases left in between. The length of the CDR3 is 12 residues. Germline V gene data show CDR1 as SEHNR and CDR2 as FQNEAQ (reference sequence). CDR3 in DNA: TGTGCCAGCAGCTCCCAGGGACCTGAGCAGTTCTTC. This translates into CASSSQGPEQFF.

V gene TRBV7-2 combines with J gene TRBJ1-5; 7 positions agree with TRBD1. V was clipped by 4 bases and J by 3 bases; unmatched bases: 9. The V gene's germline CDR1 is SGHTA and CDR2 FQGNSA. There are 16 residues in the CDR3. The CDR3 bases are TGTGCCAGCAGCTCTTTACTACAGGGGCCCAATCAGCCCCAGCATTTT. This sequence encodes CASSSLLQGPNQPQHF.

This clone was recorded only once. The CDR3 sequence is CASSPAGGANTGELFF. CDR3 DNA: TGTGCCAGCAGCCCGGCGGGAGGCGCGAACACCGGGGAGCTGTTTTTT. J is TRBJ2-2 and V is TRBV9; 8 bases fit TRBD2. Germline V gives CDR1 SGDLS, CDR2 YYNGEE. The CDR3 is made up of 16 amino acids. Trimming cost V 4 bases and J 0 bases; bases outside gene matches: 5.

V and J are TRBV4-3 and TRBJ1-2, with D unresolved. The V gene's germline CDR1 is LGHNA and CDR2 YSLEER. This CDR3 is built from 17 residues. The germline V and J ends were trimmed by 1 base and 3 bases, with 18 bases remaining between them. CDR3 residues: CASSQGVSRETYYGYTF. CDR3 sequence (DNA): TGCGCCAGCAGCCAAGGAGTATCTCGGGAGACTTACTATGGCTACACCTTC.

The gene calls are TRBV5-1 and TRBJ1-5, with 9 positions matching TRBD1. Germline CDR1 is SGHRS and CDR2 is YFSETQ. The CDR3 contains 15 residues. Trimming took 5 bases from V and 5 from J; bases not matched to a gene: 8. The CDR3 here is CASRTGTGSYQPQHF. CDR3 DNA sequence: TGCGCCAGCAGGACCGGGACAGGGTCCTATCAGCCCCAGCATTTT.

The chain uses TRBV29-1 and TRBJ1-3, with D unclear. CDR3 size: 12 residues. The germline V gene has CDR1 SQVTM and CDR2 ANQGSEA. Trimming shortened V by 4 bases and J by 3 bases, and 7 bases separated the two germline ends. The CDR3 DNA reads TGCAGCGTTGCCGGGGTTGGAAACACCATATATTTT. This codes for CSVAGVGNTIYF.

V and J are TRBV4-3 and TRBJ1-6; a possible D gene is TRBD1 (5 bases). The germline V gene has CDR1 LGHNA and CDR2 YSLEER. V was clipped by 1 base and J by 7 bases, with 20 bases between them. The length of the CDR3 is 18 residues. DNA of the CDR3: TGCGCCAGCAGCCAAGCGGCCTATGCCTTAGGGGTAAATTCACCCCTCCACTTT. It yields the protein CASSQAAYALGVNSPLHF.

V and J are TRBV2 and TRBJ2-7, with D perhaps assigned TRBD1 or TRBD2 (5 bases each). The CDR3 consists of 18 residues. Trimming stripped 3 bases from V and 0 bases from J, with 21 bases between. CDR1 and CDR2 from the germline V gene are SNHLY and FYNNEI. The CDR3 reads CASSELRQGRNSSYEQYF. In DNA, the CDR3 is TGTGCCAGCAGTGAGTTAAGGCAGGGACGGAATAGCTCCTACGAGCAGTACTTC.

A note on this clone: Other DNA sequences in the sample encode the same CDR3. The chain recombines TRBV5-6 with TRBJ1-2, with D unclear. Germline CDR1 reads SGHDT; CDR2 reads YYEEEE. The CDR3 runs to 11 residues. V dropped 4 bases and J dropped 3 bases, with 4 bases sitting between them. The CDR3 nucleotides are TGTGCCAGCAGCCTAGACTATGGCTACACCTTC. Its protein is CASSLDYGYTF. The whole variable domain, remainder taken from reference TRBV5-6 and TRBJ1-2, is DAGVTQSPTHLIKTRGQQVTLRCSPKSGHDTVSWYQQALGQGPQFIFQYYEEEERQRGNFPDRFSGHQFPNYSSELNVNALLLGDSALYLCASSLDYGYTFGSGTRLTVV.

This chain links TRBV11-2 with TRBJ2-2; no firm D call. Trimming took 5 bases from V and 8 from J, leaving 15 bases between them. Germline V gene data show CDR1 as SGHAT and CDR2 as FQNNGV. This CDR3 is 14 amino acids long. The CDR3: CASSPIGSMGELFF. CDR3 nucleotides: TGTGCCAGCAGCCCGATAGGGTCTATGGGGGAGCTGTTTTTT.

The sample holds a few counts of this clone. This chain links TRBV2 with TRBJ1-6, with D unclear. Trimming cost V 7 bases and J 7 bases, with 14 bases left between them. Germline lookup yields CDR1 SNHLY and CDR2 FYNNEI. This CDR3 comprises 14 residues. This CDR3 reads CASTSVTGNSPLHF. In nucleotides, the CDR3 is TGTGCCAGCACCTCTGTAACGGGCAATTCACCCCTCCACTTT.

About this clone itself: This sample also contains other DNA sequences that code for the same CDR3. The CDR3 nucleotides are TGTGCCAGCAGCCGGGGCTACGAGCAGTACTTC. Protein: CASSRGYEQYF. The chain has TRBV2 and TRBJ2-7, with D tentatively TRBD2 (5 bases). V shed 6 bases and J shed 3 bases, with 6 bases lying between them. The CDR3 is 11 amino acids. CDR1 and CDR2 (germline): SNHLY, FYNNEI.

This clone was observed once. The CDR3 sequence: CASSVGTSGGYYEQYF. The CDR3 nucleotides are TGTGCCAGCAGTGTAGGGACTAGCGGGGGATACTACGAGCAGTACTTC. This sequence joins TRBV28 and TRBJ2-7, with TRBD2 identical over 14 bases. Trimming at V came to 5 bases and at J to 3 bases, leaving 6 bases not matched to a gene. CDR1 and CDR2 from the germline V gene are MDHEN and SYDVKM. CDR3 size: 16 residues.

This clone was detected once. V and J are TRBV5-1 and TRBJ2-3, with TRBD2 matching over 10 bases. Looked up from germline, CDR1 is SGHRS and CDR2 is YFSETQ. The CDR3 totals 17 residues. V lost 4 bases and J lost 1; bases outside the gene matches: 9. CDR3 DNA: TGCGCCAGCAGCCCTACTAGCGGGGTAAGGGGCACAGATACGCAGTATTTT. Its translation: CASSPTSGVRGTDTQYF.

The rearrangement links TRBV2 to TRBJ2-7; 9 positions agree with TRBD2. The CDR3 is 15 amino acids. The ends lost 7 bases at V and 2 bases at J; junction bases unmatched: 9. The germline V gene has CDR1 SNHLY and CDR2 FYNNEI. CDR3 DNA sequence: TGTGCCAGCACCCCTCAGAGCGGGGGGACCTACGAGCAGTACTTC. Translation gives CASTPQSGGTYEQYF.

Concerning this clone: Other DNA sequences in this specimen translate into the identical CDR3. V usage is TRBV9 and J usage is TRBJ1-4; D is possibly TRBD1 (6 bases). Germline values: CDR1 SGDLS, CDR2 YYNGEE. Trimming took off 0 bases at V and 7 bases at J, with 10 bases between the two ends. This CDR3 contains 14 residues. CDR3 coding DNA: TGTGCCAGCAGCGTAGAGGGGGTTGGTGAAAAACTGTTTTTT. It is translated as CASSVEGVGEKLFF.

V usage is TRBV9 and J usage is TRBJ2-3, with D uncertain. Trimming shortened V by 3 bases and J by 1 base, and 6 bases separated the two germline ends. Germline CDR1 and CDR2: SGDLS and YYNGEE. CDR3 size: 13 residues. The CDR3 DNA reads TGTGCCAGCAGCGCGGACGGCACAGATACGCAGTATTTT. Amino acid sequence: CASSADGTDTQYF.

The rearrangement joins TRBV6-1 to TRBJ1-2, with 7 bases lining up with TRBD1. The CDR3 is 15 amino acids. Trimming at V came to 7 bases and at J to 2 bases, leaving 10 bases not matched to a gene. Per germline, CDR1 MNHNS and CDR2 SASEGT. This CDR3 reads CASTNPGGGNYGYTF. The CDR3 DNA follows: TGTGCCAGCACGAACCCCGGAGGGGGCAACTATGGCTACACCTTC.